These 10 T cell receptor beta chains were sequenced from one sample in a study of control samples from healthy donors and cancer patients. Here immunoSEQ multiplex PCR was the method, and the copy in TCRdb shows in-frame clones only, minus some. Of over 150,000 clones in the sample, almost 90% were seen once. Sequencing was carried out using blood. The receptors shown here come from a woman in her forties or fifties in good health.

Comment on this clone: Other nucleotide sequences in the sample specify the same CDR3. The CDR3 nucleotides read TGCGCCAGCAGCTTGGGACAGCTCTATGGCTACACCTTC. This codes for CASSLGQLYGYTF. The J gene is TRBJ1-2, the V gene TRBV5-1, with TRBD1 as a possible D gene (5 bases). There are 13 residues in the CDR3. Germline V CDR1 and CDR2: SGHRS, YFSETQ. V dropped 0 bases and J dropped 4 bases, with 7 bases sitting between them.

About this clone: Its ends do not fully match the called genes, so a read error is possible. The chain carries TRBV30 and TRBJ1-1; D not certain. Germline-derived CDR1 and CDR2 are GTSNPN and SVGIG (reference sequence). The CDR3 totals 13 residues. CDR3 in DNA: TGTGCCTGGAGTGACAGAATGAACGCTGAAGCTTTCTTT. Its protein product is CAWSDRMNAEAFF.

This chain uses TRBV24-1 with TRBJ2-2; 10 nucleotides line up with TRBD2. With 3 bases clipped from V and 6 bases from J, the junction kept 12 bases outside the gene matches. The CDR3 covers 18 residues. Germline V gives CDR1 KGHDR, CDR2 SFDVKD. CDR3 amino acids: CATSDSGRAILKPGELFF. CDR3 coding DNA: TGTGCCACCAGTGATAGCGGGAGGGCCATTCTCAAGCCCGGGGAGCTGTTTTTT.

The rearrangement uses TRBV30 and TRBJ2-3, with TRBD2 identical over 7 bases. V shed 7 bases and J 4 bases; nucleotides not matched to a gene: 11. There are 14 residues in the CDR3. Germline-derived CDR1 and CDR2 are GTSNPN and SVGIG (reference sequence). CDR3 DNA sequence: TGTGCCTCTTACTACCGCGGGAGTGCAGATACGCAGTATTTT. Residues: CASYYRGSADTQYF. The full variable domain, with the rest looked up from reference TRBV30 and TRBJ2-3, is SQTIHQWPATLVQPVGSPLSLECTVEGTSNPNLYWYRQAAGRGLQLLFYSVGIGQISSEVPQNLSASRPQDRQFILSSKKLLLSDSGFYLCASYYRGSADTQYFGPGTRLTVL.

The rearrangement joins TRBV5-1 to TRBJ2-7, with D perhaps given as TRBD1 or TRBD2 (6 bases each). In germline, CDR1 is SGHRS, CDR2 YFSETQ. Trimming stripped 0 bases from V and 4 bases from J, with 14 bases between. The CDR3 loop spans 15 amino acids. CDR3 region: CASSLDGGRKYEQYF. DNA of the CDR3: TGCGCCAGCAGCTTGGATGGGGGGCGGAAATACGAGCAGTACTTC.

The rearrangement uses TRBV9 and TRBJ1-2; the match to TRBD1 covers 9 bases. CDR1 is SGDLS, CDR2 YYNGEE, per germline. The CDR3 length is 14 residues. J was trimmed by 5 bases and V by 3 bases; bases with no gene match: 5. The CDR3 DNA sequence: TGTGCCAGCAGCGGAACAGGGGGCGGGTATGGCTACACCTTC. Protein sequence: CASSGTGGGYGYTF. The entire variable domain, with the rest obtained from reference TRBV9 and TRBJ1-2, is as follows: DSGVTQTPKHLITATGQRVTLRCSPRSGDLSVYWYQQSLDQGLQFLIQYYNGEERAKGNILERFSAQQFPDLHSELNLSSLELGDSALYFCASSGTGGGYGYTFGSGTRLTVV.

This clone was detected only once. The chain has TRBV19 and TRBJ1-6; 7 bases line up with TRBD1. V lost 1 base and J lost 6; bases outside the gene matches: 3. The CDR3 is 15 amino acids. CDR1 is LNHDA and CDR2 is SQIVND in the germline V gene (reference sequence). The CDR3 DNA reads as TGTGCCAGTAGTATAGGACAGGGTCCTAATTCACCCCTCCACTTT. Its protein is CASSIGQGPNSPLHF.

The rearrangement joins TRBV24-1 to TRBJ2-2; perhaps TRBD2 as D (5 bases). V was clipped by 5 bases and J by 4 bases, with 13 bases between them. The CDR3 length is 15 residues. Germline-derived CDR1 and CDR2 are KGHDR and SFDVKD. The CDR3, as DNA: TGTGCCACCAGTGGAAAACCCCGGGGCACCGGGGAGCTGTTTTTT. It translates to CATSGKPRGTGELFF.

The chain uses TRBV6-2 or TRBV6-3 and TRBJ2-6; 9 nucleotides align to TRBD1. In germline, CDR1 is MNHEY, CDR2 SVGEGT. The ends lost 6 bases at V and 3 bases at J; junction bases unmatched: 12. CDR3 size: 18 residues. The chain's CDR3 is CASSLIPGQGLGANVLTF. The CDR3 DNA reads TGTGCCAGCAGCCTTATCCCGGGACAGGGCCTTGGGGCCAACGTCCTGACTTTC.

The chain combines TRBV6-6 with TRBJ2-7; 9 bases agree with TRBD1. CDR3 size: 15 residues. Losses at the gene ends were 6 bases for V and 4 bases for J; bases not matched to a gene: 10. Per the germline V gene, CDR1 is MNHNY and CDR2 is SVGAGI (reference sequence). The CDR3, as DNA: TGTGCCAGCAGGAACTACGGACAGGGGCGGTACGAGCAGTACTTC. Translating it yields CASRNYGQGRYEQYF.